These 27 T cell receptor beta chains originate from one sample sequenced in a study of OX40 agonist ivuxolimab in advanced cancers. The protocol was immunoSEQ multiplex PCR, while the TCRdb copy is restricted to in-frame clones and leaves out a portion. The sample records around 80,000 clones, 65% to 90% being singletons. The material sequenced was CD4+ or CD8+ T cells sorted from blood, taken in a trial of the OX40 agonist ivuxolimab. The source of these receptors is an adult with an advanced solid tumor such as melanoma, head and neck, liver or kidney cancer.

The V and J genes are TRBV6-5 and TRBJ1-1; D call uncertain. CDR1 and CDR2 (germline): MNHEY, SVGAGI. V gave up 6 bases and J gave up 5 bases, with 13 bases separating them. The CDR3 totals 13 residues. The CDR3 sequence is CASSSGYTTEAFF. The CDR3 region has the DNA TGTGCCAGCAGCTCGGGTTATACGACTGAAGCTTTCTTT.

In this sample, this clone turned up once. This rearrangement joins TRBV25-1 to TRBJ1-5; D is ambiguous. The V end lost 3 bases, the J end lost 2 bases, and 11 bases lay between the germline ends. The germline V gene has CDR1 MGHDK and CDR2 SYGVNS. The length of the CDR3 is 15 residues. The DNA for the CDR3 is TGTGCCAGCAGTGACAGTGGAAATGGCAATCAGCCCCAGCATTTT. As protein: CASSDSGNGNQPQHF.

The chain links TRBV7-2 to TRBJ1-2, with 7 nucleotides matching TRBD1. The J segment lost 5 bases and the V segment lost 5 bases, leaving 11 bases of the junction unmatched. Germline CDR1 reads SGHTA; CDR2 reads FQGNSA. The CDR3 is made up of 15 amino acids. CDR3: CASSQGTALGYGYTF. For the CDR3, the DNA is TGTGCCAGCAGCCAAGGGACAGCCCTGGGGTATGGCTACACCTTC. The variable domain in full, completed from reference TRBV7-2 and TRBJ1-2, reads GAGVSQSPSNKVTEKGKDVELRCDPISGHTALYWYRQSLGQGLEFLIYFQGNSAPDKSGLPSDRFSAERTGGSVSTLTIQRTQQEDSAVYLCASSQGTALGYGYTFGSGTRLTVV.

CDR3 protein: CASSLISGGPNEQFF. CDR3 nucleotides: TGTGCCAGCAGCTTAATTTCGGGGGGGCCAAATGAGCAGTTCTTC. The V call is TRBV7-2, the J call TRBJ2-1; the match to TRBD2 covers 8 bases. The CDR3 contains 15 residues. V shed 2 bases and J 7 bases; nucleotides not matched to a gene: 7. CDR1 is SGHTA and CDR2 is FQGNSA in the germline V gene.

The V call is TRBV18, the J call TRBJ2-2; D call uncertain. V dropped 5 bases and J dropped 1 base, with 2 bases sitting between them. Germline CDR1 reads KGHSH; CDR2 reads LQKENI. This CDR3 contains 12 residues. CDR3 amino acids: CASSGNTGELFF. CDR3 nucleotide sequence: TGTGCCAGCTCAGGGAACACCGGGGAGCTGTTTTTT. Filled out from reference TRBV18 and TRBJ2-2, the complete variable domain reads NAGVMQNPRHLVRRRGQEARLRCSPMKGHSHVYWYRQLPEEGLKFMVYLQKENIIDESGMPKERFSAEFPKEGPSILRIQQVVRGDSAAYFCASSGNTGELFFGEGSRLTVL.

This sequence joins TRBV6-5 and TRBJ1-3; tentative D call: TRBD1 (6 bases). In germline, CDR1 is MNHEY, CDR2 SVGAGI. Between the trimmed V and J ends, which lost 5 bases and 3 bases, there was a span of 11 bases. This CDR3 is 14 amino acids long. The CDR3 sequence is CASSLLGHGNTIYF. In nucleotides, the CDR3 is TGTGCCAGCAGTCTTTTGGGACATGGAAACACCATATATTTT.

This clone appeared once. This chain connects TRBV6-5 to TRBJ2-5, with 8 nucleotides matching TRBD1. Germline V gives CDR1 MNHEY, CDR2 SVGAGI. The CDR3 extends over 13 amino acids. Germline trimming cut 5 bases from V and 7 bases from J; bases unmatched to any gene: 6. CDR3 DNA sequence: TGTGCCAGCAGTACCAGGACAGGGAGGACCCAGTACTTC. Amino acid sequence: CASSTRTGRTQYF.

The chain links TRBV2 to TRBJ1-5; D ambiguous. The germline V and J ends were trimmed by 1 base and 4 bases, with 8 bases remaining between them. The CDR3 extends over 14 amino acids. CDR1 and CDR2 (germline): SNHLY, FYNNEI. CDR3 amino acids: CASSEEAGNQPQHF. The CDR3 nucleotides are TGTGCCAGCAGTGAAGAGGCAGGTAATCAGCCCCAGCATTTT.

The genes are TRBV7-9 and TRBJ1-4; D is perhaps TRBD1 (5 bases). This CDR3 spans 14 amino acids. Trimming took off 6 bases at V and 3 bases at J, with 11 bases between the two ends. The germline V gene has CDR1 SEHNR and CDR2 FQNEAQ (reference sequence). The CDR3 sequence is CASRQTAANEKLFF. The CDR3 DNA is TGTGCCAGCAGACAGACAGCGGCTAATGAAAAACTGTTTTTT.

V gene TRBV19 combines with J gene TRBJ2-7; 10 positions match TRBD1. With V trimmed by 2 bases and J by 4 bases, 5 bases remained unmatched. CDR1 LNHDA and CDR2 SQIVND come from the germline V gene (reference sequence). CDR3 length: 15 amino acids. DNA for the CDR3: TGTGCCAGTAGTATAATAGGACAGGGGGGTTACGAGCAGTACTTC. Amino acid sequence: CASSIIGQGGYEQYF.

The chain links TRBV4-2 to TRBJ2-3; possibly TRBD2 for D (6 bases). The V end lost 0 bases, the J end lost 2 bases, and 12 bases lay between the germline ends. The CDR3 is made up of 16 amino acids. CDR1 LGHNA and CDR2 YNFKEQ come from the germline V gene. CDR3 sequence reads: CASSQDPGGDTDTQYF. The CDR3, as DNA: TGTGCCAGCAGCCAAGATCCCGGGGGAGACACAGATACGCAGTATTTT.

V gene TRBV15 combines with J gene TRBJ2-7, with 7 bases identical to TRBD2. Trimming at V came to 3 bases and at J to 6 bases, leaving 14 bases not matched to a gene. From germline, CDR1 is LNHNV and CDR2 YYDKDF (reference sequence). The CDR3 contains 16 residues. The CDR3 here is CATSRGGGGTSSEQYF. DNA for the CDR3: TGTGCCACCAGCAGGGGCGGCGGGGGAACTTCGAGCGAGCAGTACTTC. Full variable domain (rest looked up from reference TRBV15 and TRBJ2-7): DAMVIQNPRYQVTQFGKPVTLSCSQTLNHNVMYWYQQKSSQAPKLLFHYYDKDFNNEADTPDNFQSRRPNTSFCFLDIRSPGLGDTAMYLCATSRGGGGTSSEQYFGPGTRLTVT.

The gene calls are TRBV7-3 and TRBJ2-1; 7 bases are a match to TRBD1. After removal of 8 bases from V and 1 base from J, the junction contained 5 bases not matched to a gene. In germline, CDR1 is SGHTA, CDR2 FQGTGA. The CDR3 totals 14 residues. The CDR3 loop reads CASQTGPSYNEQFF. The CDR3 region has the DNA TGTGCCAGCCAGACAGGGCCTTCCTACAATGAGCAGTTCTTC.

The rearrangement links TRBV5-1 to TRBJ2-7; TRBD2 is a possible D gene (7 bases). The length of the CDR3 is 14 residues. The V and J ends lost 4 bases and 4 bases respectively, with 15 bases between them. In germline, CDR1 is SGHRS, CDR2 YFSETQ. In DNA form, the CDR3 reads TGCGCCAGCAGCGCCGGGGGGCAGGGATACGAGCAGTACTTC. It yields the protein CASSAGGQGYEQYF. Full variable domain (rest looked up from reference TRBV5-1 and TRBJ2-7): KAGVTQTPRYLIKTRGQQVTLSCSPISGHRSVSWYQQTPGQGLQFLFEYFSETQRNKGNFPGRFSGRQFSNSRSEMNVSTLELGDSALYLCASSAGGQGYEQYFGPGTRLTVT.

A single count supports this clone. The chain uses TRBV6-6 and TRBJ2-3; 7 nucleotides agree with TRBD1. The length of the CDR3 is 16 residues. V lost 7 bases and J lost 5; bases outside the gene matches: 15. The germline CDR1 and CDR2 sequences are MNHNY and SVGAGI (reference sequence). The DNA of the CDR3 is TGTGCCAGCACCTTACATCCAGGGGGTCGTGGAGATACGCAGTATTTT. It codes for CASTLHPGGRGDTQYF.

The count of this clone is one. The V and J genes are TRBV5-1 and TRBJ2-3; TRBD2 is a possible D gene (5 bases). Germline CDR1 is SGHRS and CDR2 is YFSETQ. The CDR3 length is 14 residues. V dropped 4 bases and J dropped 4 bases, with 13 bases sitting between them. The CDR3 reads CASSHESGADTQYF. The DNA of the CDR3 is TGCGCCAGCAGCCACGAATCCGGGGCAGATACGCAGTATTTT. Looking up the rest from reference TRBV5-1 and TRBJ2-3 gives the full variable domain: KAGVTQTPRYLIKTRGQQVTLSCSPISGHRSVSWYQQTPGQGLQFLFEYFSETQRNKGNFPGRFSGRQFSNSRSEMNVSTLELGDSALYLCASSHESGADTQYFGPGTRLTVL.

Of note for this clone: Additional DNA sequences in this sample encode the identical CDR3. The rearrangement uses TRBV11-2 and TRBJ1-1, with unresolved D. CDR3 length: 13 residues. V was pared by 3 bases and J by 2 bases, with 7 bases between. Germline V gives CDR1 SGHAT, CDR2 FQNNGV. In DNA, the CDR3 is TGTGCCAGCAGCTTCAGGCGAAACACTGAAGCTTTCTTT. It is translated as CASSFRRNTEAFF.

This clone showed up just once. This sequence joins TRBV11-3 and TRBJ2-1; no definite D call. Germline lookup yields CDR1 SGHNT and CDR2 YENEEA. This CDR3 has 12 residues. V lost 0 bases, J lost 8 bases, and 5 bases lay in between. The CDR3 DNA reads TGTGCCAGCAGCTTAGAGGGTCATGAGCAGTTCTTC. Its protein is CASSLEGHEQFF.

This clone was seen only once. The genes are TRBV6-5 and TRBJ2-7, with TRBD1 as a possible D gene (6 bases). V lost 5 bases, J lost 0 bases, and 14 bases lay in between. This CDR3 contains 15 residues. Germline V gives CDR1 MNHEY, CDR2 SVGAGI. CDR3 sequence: CASSPTGTLSYEQYF. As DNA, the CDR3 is TGTGCCAGCAGTCCCACCGGGACACTCTCCTACGAGCAGTACTTC.

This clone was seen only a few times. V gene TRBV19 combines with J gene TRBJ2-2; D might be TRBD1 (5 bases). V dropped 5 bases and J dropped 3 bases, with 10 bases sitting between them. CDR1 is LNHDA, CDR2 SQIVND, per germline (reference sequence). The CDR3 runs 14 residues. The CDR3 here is CASSRKGYTGELFF. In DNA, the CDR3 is TGTGCCAGTAGTCGGAAGGGGTACACCGGGGAGCTGTTTTTT.

The CDR3 DNA sequence: TGCGCCAGCAGCTTGGCCAGGGGATTGGGGAACACTGAAGCTTTCTTT. It translates to CASSLARGLGNTEAFF. This chain links TRBV5-1 with TRBJ1-1; tentative D call: TRBD1 (6 bases). In germline, CDR1 is SGHRS, CDR2 YFSETQ. The length of the CDR3 is 16 residues. Trimming removed 0 bases at V and 1 base at J, with 13 bases between.

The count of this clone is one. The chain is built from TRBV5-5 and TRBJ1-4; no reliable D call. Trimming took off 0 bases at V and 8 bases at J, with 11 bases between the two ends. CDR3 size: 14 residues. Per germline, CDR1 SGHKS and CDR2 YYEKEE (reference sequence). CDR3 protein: CASSLATSGEKLFF. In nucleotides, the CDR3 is TGTGCCAGCAGCTTGGCGACATCCGGGGAAAAACTGTTTTTT.

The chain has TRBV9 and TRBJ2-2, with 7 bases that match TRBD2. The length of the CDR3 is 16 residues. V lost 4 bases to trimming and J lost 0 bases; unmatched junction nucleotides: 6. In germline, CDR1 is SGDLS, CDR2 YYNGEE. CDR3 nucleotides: TGTGCCAGCAGCTCCGCGGGGGTCACGAACACCGGGGAGCTGTTTTTT. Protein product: CASSSAGVTNTGELFF. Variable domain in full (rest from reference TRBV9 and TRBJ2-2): DSGVTQTPKHLITATGQRVTLRCSPRSGDLSVYWYQQSLDQGLQFLIQYYNGEERAKGNILERFSAQQFPDLHSELNLSSLELGDSALYFCASSSAGVTNTGELFFGEGSRLTVL.

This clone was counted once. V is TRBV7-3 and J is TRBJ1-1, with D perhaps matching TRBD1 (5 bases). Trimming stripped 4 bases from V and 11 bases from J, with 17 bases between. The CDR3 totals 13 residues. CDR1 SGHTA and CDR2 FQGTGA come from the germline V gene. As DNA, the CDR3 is TGTGCCAGCAGCTCCTTTGGTACAGGTGGCGCTTTCTTT. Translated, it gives CASSSFGTGGAFF.

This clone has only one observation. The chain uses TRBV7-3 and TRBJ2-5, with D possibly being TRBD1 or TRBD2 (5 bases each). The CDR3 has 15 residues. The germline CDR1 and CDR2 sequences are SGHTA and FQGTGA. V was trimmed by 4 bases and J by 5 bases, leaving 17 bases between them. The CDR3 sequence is CASSSTSLEGETQYF. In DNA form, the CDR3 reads TGTGCCAGCAGCTCCACTTCACTAGAGGGGGAGACCCAGTACTTC.

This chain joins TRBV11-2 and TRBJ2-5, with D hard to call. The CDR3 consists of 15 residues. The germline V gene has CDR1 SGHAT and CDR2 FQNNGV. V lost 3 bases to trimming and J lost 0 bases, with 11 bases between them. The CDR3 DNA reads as TGTGCCAGCAGCTTTAGTGGGCAACACCAAGAGACCCAGTACTTC. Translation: CASSFSGQHQETQYF.

The CDR3 DNA follows: TGTGCCAGCTCACCATCACAGGACAGGGCTGCAAAAAAACTGTTTTTT. Translated, it gives CASSPSQDRAAKKLFF. The V gene is TRBV18, the J gene TRBJ1-4; 8 bases align to TRBD1. The V and J ends lost 2 bases and 9 bases, in that order; junction bases with no gene match: 11. The CDR3 runs to 16 residues. The germline V gene encodes CDR1 KGHSH and CDR2 LQKENI.